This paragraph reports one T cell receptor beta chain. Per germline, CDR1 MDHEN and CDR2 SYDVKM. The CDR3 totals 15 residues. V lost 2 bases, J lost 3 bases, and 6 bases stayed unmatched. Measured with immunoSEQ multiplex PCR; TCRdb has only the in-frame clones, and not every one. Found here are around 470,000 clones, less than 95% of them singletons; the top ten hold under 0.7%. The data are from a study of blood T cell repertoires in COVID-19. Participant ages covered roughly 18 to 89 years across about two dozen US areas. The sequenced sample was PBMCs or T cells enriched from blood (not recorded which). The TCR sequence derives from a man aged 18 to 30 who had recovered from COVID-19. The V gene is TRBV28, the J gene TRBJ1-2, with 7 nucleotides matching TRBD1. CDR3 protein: CASSLGGTVDYGYTF. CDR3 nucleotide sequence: TGTGCCAGCAGTTTAGGCGGGACAGTGGACTATGGCTACACCTTC.